This passage covers 27 T cell receptor beta chains from one sample sequenced in a study of T cell responses to AZD1222 COVID-19 vaccine. Sequencing used immunoSEQ multiplex PCR; TCRdb keeps in-frame clones, though not all of them. Of some 150,000 clones listed, 85% to 95% are singletons. The starting material was peripheral blood, obtained on day 0 of AZD1222 vaccination. All receptors derive from an adult in good health.

The CDR3 nucleotides are TGTGCCAGCAGCGTCCACAGGGGAAACTATGGCTACACCTTC. This sequence encodes CASSVHRGNYGYTF. V and J are TRBV9 and TRBJ1-2; 7 bases agree with TRBD1. The germline V gene encodes CDR1 SGDLS and CDR2 YYNGEE. V shed 2 bases and J 2 bases; nucleotides not matched to a gene: 3. The CDR3 runs to 14 residues.

This rearrangement joins TRBV7-8 to TRBJ2-1; D is possibly TRBD2 (6 bases). Germline V gene data show CDR1 as SGHVS and CDR2 as FQNEAQ. With 1 base removed from V and 7 bases from J, the gap between germline ends came to 14 bases. The CDR3 covers 15 residues. Written as DNA, the CDR3 is TGTGCCAGCAGCTTAGTAATCCTAGCGAATAATGAGCAGTTCTTC. This codes for CASSLVILANNEQFF.

This clone occurred once. One end of the junction varies from germline; a read error may be responsible. The V and J genes are TRBV28 and TRBJ2-3; a possible D gene is TRBD1 (6 bases). This CDR3 has 14 residues. From germline, CDR1 is MDHEN and CDR2 SYDVKM. CDR3 in amino acids: CASSFAGGTGTQYF. The CDR3 DNA reads as TGTGCCAGCAGCTTTGCTGGGGGCACAGGTACGCAGTATTTT.

V gene TRBV5-5 combines with J gene TRBJ1-1; no reliable D call. The CDR3 loop spans 13 amino acids. The germline V gene encodes CDR1 SGHKS and CDR2 YYEKEE (reference sequence). Trimming cost V 5 bases and J 1 base, with 9 bases left between them. CDR3 residues: CASSLMENTEAFF. CDR3 sequence (DNA): TGTGCCAGCAGTTTGATGGAGAACACTGAAGCTTTCTTT.

V is TRBV18 and J is TRBJ2-5, with D possibly matching TRBD2 (5 bases). V was trimmed by 2 bases and J by 2 bases, leaving 12 bases between them. Germline CDR1 is KGHSH and CDR2 is LQKENI. The CDR3 sequence is 15 residues long. The DNA for the CDR3 is TGTGCCAGCTCACCAGCTCCAGCGGCACAAGAGACCCAGTACTTC. It codes for CASSPAPAAQETQYF.

CDR3 in amino acids: CATSDLYLIGDFEPFF. In DNA form, the CDR3 reads TGTGCCACCAGTGATTTGTATCTGATCGGTGATTTCGAGCCTTTCTTT. The chain carries TRBV24-1 and TRBJ1-1; no clear D. The CDR3 is 16 amino acids. Germline V gene sequence: CDR1 KGHDR, CDR2 SFDVKD. The V end lost 0 bases, the J end lost 12 bases, and 22 bases lay between the germline ends.

In this sample, this clone turned up once. This chain links TRBV5-6 with TRBJ2-5; D unclear. Germline loops: CDR1 SGHDT, CDR2 YYEEEE. Trimming left V 0 bases short and J 4 bases short, with 7 bases between. This CDR3 spans 13 amino acids. For the CDR3, the DNA is TGTGCCAGCAGCTTGGTGGATGGAGAGACCCAGTACTTC. As protein: CASSLVDGETQYF.

The chain is built from TRBV4-3 and TRBJ2-5, with TRBD2 identical over 11 bases. CDR3 size: 15 residues. V shed 4 bases and J 5 bases; nucleotides not matched to a gene: 6. Germline assignment: CDR1 LGHNA and CDR2 YSLEER. CDR3 coding DNA: TGCGCCAGCAGCCCAGGGACTAGCGGTATCGAGACCCAGTACTTC. Its protein is CASSPGTSGIETQYF.

The rearrangement links TRBV6-2 or TRBV6-3 to TRBJ2-1, with a weak D call TRBD1 (5 bases). Germline lookup yields CDR1 MNHEY and CDR2 SVGEGT. Trimming cost V 2 bases and J 0 bases, with 8 bases left between them. This CDR3 spans 15 amino acids. Here the CDR3 DNA reads TGTGCCAGCAGTTACGGCGACAGCTCCTACAATGAGCAGTTCTTC. This gives the protein CASSYGDSSYNEQFF.

The rearrangement joins TRBV15 to TRBJ1-6, with unresolved D. The germline V gene encodes CDR1 LNHNV and CDR2 YYDKDF (reference sequence). The ends were cut back, 2 bases at V and 9 bases at J, with 14 bases in the middle. The CDR3 runs to 15 residues. CDR3 residues: CATSRNTADGSPLHF. Here the CDR3 DNA reads TGTGCCACCAGCAGAAATACAGCTGACGGTTCACCCCTCCACTTT.

This clone was recorded once. The V call is TRBV27, the J call TRBJ2-6; 7 bases are shared with TRBD1. The CDR3 loop spans 18 amino acids. The J segment lost 0 bases and the V segment lost 1 base, leaving 6 bases of the junction unmatched. Germline V CDR1 and CDR2: MNHEY, SMNVEV (reference sequence). The CDR3 loop is CASSLYTGAFSGANVLTF. Written as DNA, the CDR3 is TGTGCCAGCAGTTTATACACAGGGGCCTTCTCTGGGGCCAACGTCCTGACTTTC.

The CDR3: CASRLGQGTEAFF. As DNA, the CDR3 is TGTGCCAGCAGGCTCGGACAGGGGACTGAAGCTTTCTTT. This chain connects TRBV6-5 to TRBJ1-1, with 9 bases aligning to TRBD1. Trimming cost V 6 bases and J 5 bases; bases outside gene matches: 4. CDR1 MNHEY and CDR2 SVGAGI come from the germline V gene. The CDR3 spans 13 residues.

The gene calls are TRBV19 and TRBJ2-3; D not resolved. CDR3 length equals 13 residues. Trimming took off 8 bases at V and 1 base at J, with 10 bases between the two ends. CDR1 LNHDA and CDR2 SQIVND come from the germline V gene (reference sequence). The CDR3 DNA is TGTGCCAGTGACTTAGGTGGCACAGATACGCAGTATTTT. It codes for CASDLGGTDTQYF. The full variable domain, its missing parts supplied by reference TRBV19 and TRBJ2-3, is DGGITQSPKYLFRKEGQNVTLSCEQNLNHDAMYWYRQDPGQGLRLIYYSQIVNDFQKGDIAEGYSVSREKKESFPLTVTSAQKNPTAFYLCASDLGGTDTQYFGPGTRLTVL.

This CDR3 reads CASSPQPAVKGELFF. The CDR3 nucleotides are TGTGCCAGCAGCCCCCAGCCAGCGGTCAAAGGGGAGCTGTTTTTT. The chain links TRBV3-1 (or the pseudogene TRBV3-2) to TRBJ2-2; D might be TRBD2 (5 bases). The CDR3 runs 15 residues. V dropped 4 bases and J dropped 8 bases, with 17 bases sitting between them. Looked up from germline, CDR1 is LGHDT and CDR2 is YNNKEL (reference sequence).

The CDR3 DNA follows: TGTGCCAGCAGTTACGGTGACAGGGTGGCCGGGGAGCTGTTTTTT. This gives the protein CASSYGDRVAGELFF. The V and J genes are TRBV6-2 or TRBV6-3 and TRBJ2-2, with TRBD1 matching over 7 bases. CDR1 and CDR2 from the germline V gene are MNHEY and SVGEGT. This CDR3 region has 15 residues. V trimming: 2 bases; J trimming: 6 bases; junction bases outside the gene matches: 6.

The chain couples TRBV9 to TRBJ2-3, with D hard to call. Germline V gene lookup returns CDR1 SGDLS and CDR2 YYNGEE. The CDR3 totals 13 residues. Trimming took 1 base from V and 6 from J, leaving 9 bases between them. The CDR3 sequence: CASSVSISDTQYF. The CDR3 DNA is TGTGCCAGCAGCGTATCCATTTCGGATACGCAGTATTTT.

The chain recombines TRBV9 with TRBJ2-7; D is tentatively TRBD1 or TRBD2 (5 bases each). Trimming took 0 bases from V and 3 from J, leaving 13 bases between them. Germline V gene lookup returns CDR1 SGDLS and CDR2 YYNGEE. This CDR3 is built from 15 residues. The CDR3 DNA sequence: TGTGCCAGCAGCGTAGACTCGGGGCTATTCTACGAGCAGTACTTC. Its translation is CASSVDSGLFYEQYF.

J is TRBJ2-1 and V is TRBV7-3, with 10 bases identical to TRBD2. Germline V gives CDR1 SGHTA, CDR2 FQGTGA. The J segment lost 7 bases and the V segment lost 2 bases, leaving 5 bases of the junction unmatched. The CDR3 has 15 amino acids. CDR3 sequence: CASSLPSGRRNEQFF. The CDR3 DNA follows: TGTGCCAGCAGCTTACCTAGCGGGAGAAGGAATGAGCAGTTCTTC.

This chain uses TRBV7-2 with TRBJ2-1, with D perhaps TRBD1 (6 bases). Germline lookup yields CDR1 SGHTA and CDR2 FQGNSA. This CDR3 is built from 12 residues. Deletions cut 1 base from V and 10 bases from J, with 8 bases between. In DNA form, the CDR3 reads TGTGCCAGCAGCTTAGGGACAGTCGAGCAGTTCTTC. Amino acid sequence: CASSLGTVEQFF.

This chain joins TRBV24-1 and TRBJ1-2; TRBD1 agrees at 7 bases. Looked up from germline, CDR1 is KGHDR and CDR2 is SFDVKD. Germline trimming cut 3 bases from V and 3 bases from J; bases unmatched to any gene: 9. The CDR3 totals 16 residues. The CDR3 protein is CATSDRGRDRDYGYTF. CDR3 in DNA: TGTGCCACCAGTGATCGAGGCCGGGACAGAGACTATGGCTACACCTTC.

J is TRBJ2-7 and V is TRBV6-5; 9 bases line up with TRBD2. Germline loops: CDR1 MNHEY, CDR2 SVGAGI. V gave up 8 bases and J gave up 5 bases; unmatched junction bases: 10. This CDR3 comprises 14 residues. CDR3 protein: CASAMGAGGDEQYF. The DNA of the CDR3 is TGTGCCAGCGCTATGGGGGCGGGAGGGGACGAGCAGTACTTC.

CDR3 loop: CASSEDWLANYGYTF. Here the CDR3 DNA reads TGTGCCAGCAGTGAGGACTGGTTAGCTAACTATGGCTACACCTTC. This chain joins TRBV9 and TRBJ1-2, with D hard to call. The CDR3 loop spans 15 amino acids. Germline values: CDR1 SGDLS, CDR2 YYNGEE. With 5 bases removed from V and 0 bases from J, the gap between germline ends came to 14 bases.

The chain is built from TRBV5-1 and TRBJ2-1, with 8 bases matching TRBD2. The CDR3 sequence is 17 residues long. Looked up from germline, CDR1 is SGHRS and CDR2 is YFSETQ. V dropped 3 bases and J dropped 6; count of bases not matched to a gene: 14. CDR3 loop: CASSYGLAGGVRNEQFF. DNA of the CDR3: TGCGCCAGCAGCTACGGACTTGCCGGGGGGGTCCGCAATGAGCAGTTCTTC.

The table lists this clone with a few counts. J is TRBJ2-1 and V is TRBV9; TRBD2 agrees at 8 bases. Germline V lookup: CDR1 SGDLS, CDR2 YYNGEE. V lost 0 bases, J lost 7 bases, and 6 bases stayed unmatched. This CDR3 has 15 amino acids. The CDR3 region is CASSVASGGRNEQFF. In DNA, the CDR3 is TGTGCCAGCAGCGTAGCAAGCGGGGGCAGGAATGAGCAGTTCTTC.

J is TRBJ2-1 and V is TRBV28, with D possibly being TRBD1 or TRBD2 (5 bases each). The CDR3 has 15 amino acids. Germline V CDR1 and CDR2: MDHEN, SYDVKM. Deletions cut 4 bases from V and 4 bases from J, with 14 bases between. The CDR3 loop is CASSSPGPPYNEQFF. DNA for the CDR3: TGTGCCAGCAGTTCACCGGGACCGCCTTACAATGAGCAGTTCTTC.

The V and J genes are TRBV7-9 and TRBJ1-1, with D perhaps TRBD1 (5 bases). This CDR3 region has 14 residues. The germline V gene encodes CDR1 SEHNR and CDR2 FQNEAQ (reference sequence). The V end lost 5 bases, the J end lost 3 bases, and 13 bases lay between the germline ends. The CDR3 loop reads CASSPVMGDTEAFF. Here the CDR3 DNA reads TGTGCCAGCAGCCCTGTTATGGGGGACACTGAAGCTTTCTTT. The full variable domain, in which reference TRBV7-9 and TRBJ1-1 provide the parts outside the CDR3, is DTGVSQNPRHKITKRGQNVTFRCDPISEHNRLYWYRQTLGQGPEFLTYFQNEAQLEKSRLLSDRFSAERPKGSFSTLEIQRTEQGDSAMYLCASSPVMGDTEAFFGQGTRLTVV.

The rearrangement joins TRBV19 to TRBJ1-1; D perhaps matches TRBD1 (6 bases). Germline-derived CDR1 and CDR2 are LNHDA and SQIVND (reference sequence). There are 12 residues in the CDR3. Trimming cost V 5 bases and J 11 bases, with 15 bases left between them. DNA of the CDR3: TGTGCCAGTAGTCCTCAGGGGAAGGCGGCTTTCTTT. Encoded protein: CASSPQGKAAFF.